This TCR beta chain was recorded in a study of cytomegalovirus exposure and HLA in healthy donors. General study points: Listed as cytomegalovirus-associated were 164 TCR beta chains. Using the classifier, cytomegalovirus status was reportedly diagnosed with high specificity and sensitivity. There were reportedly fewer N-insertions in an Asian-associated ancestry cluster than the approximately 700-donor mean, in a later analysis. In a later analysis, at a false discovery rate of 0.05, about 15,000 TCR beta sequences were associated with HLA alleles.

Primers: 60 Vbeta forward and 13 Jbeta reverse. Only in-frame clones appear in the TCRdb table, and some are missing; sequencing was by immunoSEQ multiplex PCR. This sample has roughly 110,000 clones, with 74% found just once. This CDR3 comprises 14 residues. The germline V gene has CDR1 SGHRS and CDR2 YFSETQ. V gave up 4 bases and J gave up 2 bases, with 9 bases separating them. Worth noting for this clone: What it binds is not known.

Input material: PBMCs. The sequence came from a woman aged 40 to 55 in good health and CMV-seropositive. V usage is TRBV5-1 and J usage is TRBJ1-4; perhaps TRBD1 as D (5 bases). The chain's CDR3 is CASSETATNEKLFF. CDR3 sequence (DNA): TGCGCCAGCAGCGAGACAGCCACTAATGAAAAACTGTTTTTT.